Below, 32 T cell receptor beta chains from the same sample are listed, as sequenced in a study of cytomegalovirus exposure and HLA in healthy donors. It was with 60 Vbeta and 13 Jbeta primers that the PCR ran. Here immunoSEQ multiplex PCR was the method, and the copy in TCRdb shows in-frame clones only, minus some. The sample records roughly 110,000 clones, under 70% being singletons. The material sequenced was PBMCs. Every receptor here comes from a young man in good health and CMV-seropositive.

The chain employs TRBV20-1 and TRBJ2-3, with a possible D match to TRBD1 (6 bases). Per germline, CDR1 DFQATT and CDR2 SNEGSKA (reference sequence). V dropped 5 bases and J dropped 8 bases, with 11 bases sitting between them. This CDR3 has 11 residues. The CDR3 spells CSAPRGFTQYF. The DNA for the CDR3 is TGCAGTGCTCCTAGGGGGTTTACGCAGTATTTT.

This clone was detected only a few times. The chain recombines TRBV9 with TRBJ1-1, with 8 bases that match TRBD1. Germline CDR1 is SGDLS and CDR2 is YYNGEE. This CDR3 has 14 amino acids. Unmatched junction bases numbered 8, after V lost 3 bases and J lost 7 bases. The CDR3 region is CASSANNRGDEAFF. CDR3 DNA: TGTGCCAGCAGCGCGAATAACAGGGGGGATGAAGCTTTCTTT.

The V call is TRBV2, the J call TRBJ1-4, with 7 bases that match TRBD1. Germline lookup yields CDR1 SNHLY and CDR2 FYNNEI. V shed 4 bases, J shed 14 bases, and the junction held 4 bases outside the gene matches. This CDR3 is 11 amino acids long. This CDR3 is CASSGQGALFF. The CDR3 DNA sequence: TGTGCCAGCAGTGGACAGGGAGCCCTGTTTTTT.

This clone has more than one count but fewer than ten. The chain links TRBV4-3 to TRBJ2-2; perhaps TRBD1 as D (6 bases). Per germline, CDR1 LGHNA and CDR2 YSLEER. The CDR3 runs 16 residues. Trimming shortened V by 1 base and J by 5 bases, and 14 bases separated the two germline ends. CDR3 region: CASSQAVDRTTGELFF. The CDR3 DNA follows: TGCGCCAGCAGCCAAGCGGTAGACAGGACTACCGGGGAGCTGTTTTTT.

The V call is TRBV19, the J call TRBJ1-6; the D gene is possibly TRBD1 (5 bases). The CDR3 has 16 residues. Germline V CDR1 and CDR2: LNHDA, SQIVND (reference sequence). V was trimmed by 5 bases and J by 2 bases, leaving 13 bases between them. CDR3 region: CASSPGGVAYNSPLHF. The CDR3 nucleotides are TGTGCCAGTAGTCCTGGGGGGGTGGCCTATAATTCACCCCTCCACTTT.

The chain employs TRBV5-1 and TRBJ2-4, with TRBD1 matching 8 bases. The length of the CDR3 is 17 residues. The V gene end was trimmed by 3 bases and the J gene end by 4 bases; junction bases not matched to a gene: 12. Germline CDR1 SGHRS, CDR2 YFSETQ. The CDR3 loop is CASSYDNTGQEKNIQYF. The CDR3 DNA is TGCGCCAGCAGCTATGACAATACGGGACAGGAGAAAAACATTCAGTACTTC.

The table lists this clone with a few counts. V and J are TRBV18 and TRBJ1-6; D call uncertain. The CDR3 spans 14 residues. V was clipped by 3 bases and J by 6 bases, with 9 bases between them. Looked up from germline, CDR1 is KGHSH and CDR2 is LQKENI. CDR3 in amino acids: CASSPAQVNSPLHF. CDR3 bases: TGTGCCAGCTCACCTGCCCAGGTTAATTCACCCCTCCACTTT.

The chain's CDR3 is CASSWDSRGNYEQYF. For the CDR3, the DNA is TGTGCCAGCAGTTGGGACAGCCGGGGAAACTACGAGCAGTACTTC. The chain employs TRBV6-5 and TRBJ2-7, with TRBD1 identical over 7 bases. The CDR3 loop spans 15 amino acids. Per germline, CDR1 MNHEY and CDR2 SVGAGI. With 4 bases clipped from V and 3 bases from J, the junction kept 9 bases outside the gene matches.

The V gene is TRBV5-1, the J gene TRBJ1-3; D is possibly TRBD1 (6 bases). Germline assignment: CDR1 SGHRS and CDR2 YFSETQ. The V gene lost 4 bases and the J gene lost 0 bases, with 8 bases spanning the gap. The CDR3 spans 14 residues. Here the CDR3 reads CASSQTGSGNTIYF. Here the CDR3 DNA reads TGCGCCAGCAGCCAGACAGGCTCTGGAAACACCATATATTTT.

This clone was detected a few times. The V gene is TRBV19, the J gene TRBJ2-7; 8 bases fit TRBD1. This CDR3 is built from 16 residues. The V gene end was trimmed by 5 bases and the J gene end by 3 bases; junction bases not matched to a gene: 12. Germline loops: CDR1 LNHDA, CDR2 SQIVND (reference sequence). The CDR3 reads CASSPPSGTGFYEQYF. CDR3 DNA: TGTGCCAGTAGTCCACCGTCCGGGACAGGCTTCTACGAGCAGTACTTC.

The chain has TRBV30 and TRBJ1-1; no definite D call. The CDR3 spans 14 residues. The V end lost 3 bases, the J end lost 1 base, and 12 bases lay between the germline ends. The germline gives CDR1 GTSNPN, CDR2 SVGIG (reference sequence). Written as DNA, the CDR3 is TGTGCCTGGAGGAGGAGACTATCGAACACTGAAGCTTTCTTT. Amino acids: CAWRRRLSNTEAFF.

The V gene is TRBV5-1, the J gene TRBJ1-1, with D possibly matching TRBD1 (6 bases). The germline V gene encodes CDR1 SGHRS and CDR2 YFSETQ. CDR3 length equals 14 residues. V shed 4 bases and J shed 1 base, with 11 bases lying between them. DNA for the CDR3: TGCGCCAGCAGCCCACAGACAGGGAACACTGAAGCTTTCTTT. Encoded protein: CASSPQTGNTEAFF.

The chain recombines TRBV7-6 with TRBJ1-5; weak D call: TRBD1 (6 bases). Trimming took off 1 base at V and 0 bases at J, with 22 bases between the two ends. Germline V lookup: CDR1 SGHVS, CDR2 FNYEAQ. The CDR3 spans 20 residues. CDR3 sequence (DNA): TGTGCCAGCAGCTTAGGACGTGATCGAAGTAGGGGGTATAGCAATCAGCCCCAGCATTTT. This sequence encodes CASSLGRDRSRGYSNQPQHF.

The chain couples TRBV4-1 to TRBJ2-3; TRBD2 is a possible D gene (6 bases). Germline V gene sequence: CDR1 MGHRA, CDR2 YSYEKL. This CDR3 contains 17 residues. V dropped 0 bases and J dropped 1 base, with 14 bases sitting between them. The CDR3 spells CASSQDIWRDRTDTQYF. The CDR3 coding sequence is TGCGCCAGCAGCCAAGATATTTGGCGGGACCGCACAGATACGCAGTATTTT.

The gene calls are TRBV4-3 and TRBJ2-1, with 7 nucleotides matching TRBD1. The ends lost 4 bases at V and 3 bases at J; junction bases unmatched: 6. The CDR3 is 15 amino acids. The germline gives CDR1 LGHNA, CDR2 YSLEER. CDR3 sequence: CASSLGTEIYNEQFF. DNA of the CDR3: TGCGCCAGCAGCCTTGGGACAGAGATCTACAATGAGCAGTTCTTC.

The rearrangement joins TRBV4-2 to TRBJ1-5; TRBD1 matches at 7 bases. This CDR3 comprises 15 residues. Trimming took 0 bases from V and 5 from J; bases not matched to a gene: 4. Germline V gene data show CDR1 as LGHNA and CDR2 as YNFKEQ. The CDR3 spells CASSQEPTGDQPQHF. DNA for the CDR3: TGTGCCAGCAGCCAAGAGCCTACAGGGGATCAGCCCCAGCATTTT.

This clone was observed once. The chain carries TRBV7-2 and TRBJ2-1; D call uncertain. Germline CDR1 is SGHTA and CDR2 is FQGNSA. Deletions cut 1 base from V and 0 bases from J, with 7 bases between. There are 15 residues in the CDR3. CDR3 region: CASSLVSYSYNEQFF. The CDR3 DNA sequence: TGTGCCAGCAGCTTAGTCTCTTACTCCTACAATGAGCAGTTCTTC.

This chain uses TRBV19 with TRBJ1-2, with TRBD1 matching over 7 bases. Germline V gene data show CDR1 as LNHDA and CDR2 as SQIVND (reference sequence). The J segment lost 4 bases and the V segment lost 6 bases, leaving 14 bases of the junction unmatched. The CDR3 loop spans 16 amino acids. CDR3 region: CASSQTGQRPSYGYTF. The CDR3, as DNA: TGTGCCAGTAGCCAGACGGGACAGCGCCCCTCCTATGGCTACACCTTC.

The J gene is TRBJ2-7, the V gene TRBV30; D may be TRBD1 (6 bases). The CDR3 covers 14 residues. The V end lost 1 base, the J end lost 5 bases, and 15 bases lay between the germline ends. From germline, CDR1 is GTSNPN and CDR2 SVGIG (reference sequence). The CDR3 region is CAWSAGTTSHEQYF. CDR3 nucleotide sequence: TGTGCCTGGAGTGCCGGGACAACATCCCACGAGCAGTACTTC.

The genes are TRBV9 and TRBJ2-4; 7 nucleotides match TRBD1. Germline values: CDR1 SGDLS, CDR2 YYNGEE. This CDR3 is built from 18 residues. V was pared by 3 bases and J by 0 bases, with 12 bases of the junction left unmatched. The CDR3 nucleotides read TGTGCCAGCAGCGGGTCGGGACAGCCCTTTCTAGCCAAAAACATTCAGTACTTC. Its translation is CASSGSGQPFLAKNIQYF.

V gene TRBV5-1 combines with J gene TRBJ1-5, with 8 nucleotides matching TRBD1. CDR1 and CDR2 from the germline V gene are SGHRS and YFSETQ. The CDR3 sequence is 15 residues long. V shed 4 bases, J shed 4 bases, and the junction held 7 bases outside the gene matches. The CDR3 spells CASSLQGVRNQPQHF. In DNA, the CDR3 is TGCGCCAGCAGCCTACAGGGGGTTCGGAATCAGCCCCAGCATTTT.

This clone was counted a single time. The J gene is TRBJ1-2, the V gene TRBV2; tentatively, D is TRBD1 (5 bases). This CDR3 has 20 amino acids. V lost 7 bases to trimming and J lost 0 bases, with 30 bases between them. Germline CDR1 SNHLY, CDR2 FYNNEI. The CDR3 sequence is CASIITGGWEGNGANYGYTF. CDR3 DNA: TGTGCCAGCATTATCACTGGGGGTTGGGAGGGGAACGGAGCTAACTATGGCTACACCTTC.

The V and J genes are TRBV7-3 and TRBJ1-1; no clear D. This CDR3 has 13 residues. Trimming pared 1 base from V and 8 bases from J, leaving 11 bases between. CDR1 and CDR2 from the germline V gene are SGHTA and FQGTGA. The CDR3 spells CASSLMWGEEAFF. CDR3 DNA sequence: TGTGCCAGCAGCTTAATGTGGGGAGAAGAAGCTTTCTTT.

The chain links TRBV9 to TRBJ2-1; D is perhaps TRBD1 (6 bases). Germline CDR1 SGDLS, CDR2 YYNGEE. CDR3 length: 16 amino acids. Deletions cut 0 bases from V and 7 bases from J, with 17 bases between. The CDR3 reads CASSVEGLVGGNEQFF. DNA for the CDR3: TGTGCCAGCAGCGTAGAAGGGCTAGTAGGGGGAAATGAGCAGTTCTTC. Based on the CDR3 plus reference TRBV9 and TRBJ2-1, the full variable domain is DSGVTQTPKHLITATGQRVTLRCSPRSGDLSVYWYQQSLDQGLQFLIQYYNGEERAKGNILERFSAQQFPDLHSELNLSSLELGDSALYFCASSVEGLVGGNEQFFGPGTRLTVL.

The J gene is TRBJ2-7, the V gene TRBV6-1, with 7 positions matching TRBD2. CDR1 is MNHNS and CDR2 is SASEGT in the germline V gene. Trimming at V came to 8 bases and at J to 0 bases, leaving 4 bases not matched to a gene. This CDR3 spans 13 amino acids. In nucleotides, the CDR3 is TGTGCCAGCGGGGACTACGTCTCCTACGAGCAGTACTTC. Its translation is CASGDYVSYEQYF.

This clone was detected a few times. The genes are TRBV5-4 and TRBJ1-1, with 7 nucleotides matching TRBD1. V was clipped by 5 bases and J by 4 bases; unmatched bases: 11. This CDR3 is 15 amino acids long. The germline V gene has CDR1 SGHNT and CDR2 YYREEE (reference sequence). In nucleotides, the CDR3 is TGTGCCAGCAGTTACGAACCTACAGGGGTCACTGAAGCTTTCTTT. This encodes CASSYEPTGVTEAFF.

The chain recombines TRBV5-1 with TRBJ2-5, with 9 positions matching TRBD2. The CDR3 is made up of 16 amino acids. V dropped 1 base and J dropped 5; count of bases not matched to a gene: 9. Per the germline V gene, CDR1 is SGHRS and CDR2 is YFSETQ. The CDR3 region is CASSLNLAGPGETQYF. The CDR3 DNA is TGCGCCAGCAGCTTGAACCTAGCGGGGCCAGGGGAGACCCAGTACTTC.

This rearrangement joins TRBV7-3 to TRBJ2-7; tentatively, D is TRBD1 (6 bases). Germline V gene lookup returns CDR1 SGHTA and CDR2 FQGTGA. V gave up 5 bases and J gave up 1 base, with 9 bases separating them. The CDR3 has 13 residues. CDR3 loop: CASSPGQSYEQYF. CDR3 DNA: TGTGCCAGCAGCCCCGGACAGTCCTACGAGCAGTACTTC. The whole variable domain, remainder taken from reference TRBV7-3 and TRBJ2-7, is GAGVSQTPSNKVTEKGKYVELRCDPISGHTALYWYRQSLGQGPEFLIYFQGTGAADDSGLPNDRFFAVRPEGSVSTLKIQRTERGDSAVYLCASSPGQSYEQYFGPGTRLTVT.

This chain uses TRBV11-3 with TRBJ2-7, with D perhaps TRBD1 (6 bases). Germline CDR1 reads SGHNT; CDR2 reads YENEEA. This CDR3 spans 14 amino acids. V was shortened by 2 bases and J by 3 bases, with 11 bases between the two germline ends. The CDR3 region has the DNA TGTGCCAGCAGCTTAAGGCAGGGGTTCTACGAGCAGTACGTC. This codes for CASSLRQGFYEQYV.

This chain links TRBV5-6 with TRBJ2-7; no clear D. The germline gives CDR1 SGHDT, CDR2 YYEEEE. This CDR3 has 13 residues. With 2 bases removed from V and 0 bases from J, the gap between germline ends came to 6 bases. The CDR3: CASSFSGSYEQYV. CDR3 nucleotides: TGTGCCAGCAGCTTCTCAGGCTCCTACGAGCAGTACGTC.

The gene calls are TRBV11-3 and TRBJ1-2; D not resolved. Germline V gene data show CDR1 as SGHNT and CDR2 as YENEEA. V was clipped by 3 bases and J by 3 bases, with 5 bases between them. The length of the CDR3 is 12 residues. Written as DNA, the CDR3 is TGTGCCAGCAGCTTCTCCGACTATGGCTACACCTTC. It yields the protein CASSFSDYGYTF. The complete variable domain, with remaining parts taken from reference TRBV11-3 and TRBJ1-2, reads EAGVVQSPRYKIIEKKQPVAFWCNPISGHNTLYWYLQNLGQGPELLIRYENEEAVDDSQLPKDRFSAERLKGVDSTLKIQPAELGDSAVYLCASSFSDYGYTFGSGTRLTVV.

V is TRBV7-2 and J is TRBJ2-2; 11 bases map to TRBD2. CDR1 and CDR2 (germline): SGHTA, FQGNSA. This CDR3 is 18 amino acids long. With V trimmed by 2 bases and J by 2 bases, 7 bases remained unmatched. The CDR3 sequence is CASSLYSTSGANTGELFF. CDR3 coding DNA: TGTGCCAGCAGCTTATATTCGACTAGCGGGGCCAACACCGGGGAGCTGTTTTTT.